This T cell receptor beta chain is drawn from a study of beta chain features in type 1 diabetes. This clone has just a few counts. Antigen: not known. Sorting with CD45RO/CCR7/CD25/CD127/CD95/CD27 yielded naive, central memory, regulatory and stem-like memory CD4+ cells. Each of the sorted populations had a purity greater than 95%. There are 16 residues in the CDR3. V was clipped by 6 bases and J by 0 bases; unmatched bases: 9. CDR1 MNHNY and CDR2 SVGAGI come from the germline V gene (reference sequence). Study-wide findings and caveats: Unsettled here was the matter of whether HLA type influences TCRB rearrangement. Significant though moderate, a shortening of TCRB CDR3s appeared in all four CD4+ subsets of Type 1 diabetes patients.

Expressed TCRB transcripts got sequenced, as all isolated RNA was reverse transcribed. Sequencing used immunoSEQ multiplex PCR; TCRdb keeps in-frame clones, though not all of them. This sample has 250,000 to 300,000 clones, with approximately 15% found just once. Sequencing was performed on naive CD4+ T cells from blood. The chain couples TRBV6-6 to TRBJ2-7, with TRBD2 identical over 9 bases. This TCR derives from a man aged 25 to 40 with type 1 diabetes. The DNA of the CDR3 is TGTGCCAGCAGAAACCCCCTAGCGGGGCCCTCCTACGAGCAGTACTTC. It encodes CASRNPLAGPSYEQYF.